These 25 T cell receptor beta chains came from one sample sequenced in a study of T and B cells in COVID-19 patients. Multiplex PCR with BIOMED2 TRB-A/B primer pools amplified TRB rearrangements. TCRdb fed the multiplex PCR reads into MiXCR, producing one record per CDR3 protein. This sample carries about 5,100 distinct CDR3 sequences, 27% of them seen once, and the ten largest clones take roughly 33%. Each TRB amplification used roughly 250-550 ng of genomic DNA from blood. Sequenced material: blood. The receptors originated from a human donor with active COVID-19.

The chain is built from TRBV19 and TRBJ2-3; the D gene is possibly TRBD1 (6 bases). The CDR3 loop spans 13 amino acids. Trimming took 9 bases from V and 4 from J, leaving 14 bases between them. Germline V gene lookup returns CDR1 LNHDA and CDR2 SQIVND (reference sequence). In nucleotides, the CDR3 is TGTGCCAGATCATCAGGGGCCCCAGATACGCAGTATTTT. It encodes CARSSGAPDTQYF.

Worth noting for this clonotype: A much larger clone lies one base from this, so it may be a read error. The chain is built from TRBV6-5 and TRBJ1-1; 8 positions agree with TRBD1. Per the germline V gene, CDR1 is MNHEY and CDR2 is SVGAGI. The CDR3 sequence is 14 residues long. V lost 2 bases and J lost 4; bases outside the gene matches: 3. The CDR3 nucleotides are TGTGCCAGCAGTTACGGACAGGGCGGCACTGAAGCTTTCTTT. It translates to CASSYGQGGTEAFF.

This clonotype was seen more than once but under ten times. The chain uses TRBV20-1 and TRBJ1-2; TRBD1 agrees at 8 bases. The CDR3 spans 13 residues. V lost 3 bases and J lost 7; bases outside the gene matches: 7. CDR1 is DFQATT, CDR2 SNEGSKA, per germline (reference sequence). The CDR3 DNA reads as TGCAGTGCTAGCCTATGGACAGGGAGTGGCTACACCTTC. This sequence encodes CSASLWTGSGYTF.

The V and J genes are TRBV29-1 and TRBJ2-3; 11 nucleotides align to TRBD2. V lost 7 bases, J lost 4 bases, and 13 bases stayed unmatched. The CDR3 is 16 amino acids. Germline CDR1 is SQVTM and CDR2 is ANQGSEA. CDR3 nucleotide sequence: TGCAGCGCCCGGACTAGCGGGCGGGCACGTTCAGATACGCAGTATTTT. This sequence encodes CSARTSGRARSDTQYF.

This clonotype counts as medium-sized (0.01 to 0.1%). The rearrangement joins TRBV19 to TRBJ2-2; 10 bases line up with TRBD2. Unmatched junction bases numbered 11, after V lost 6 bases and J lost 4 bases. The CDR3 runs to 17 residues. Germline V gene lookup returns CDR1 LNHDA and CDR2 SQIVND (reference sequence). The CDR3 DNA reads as TGTGCCAGTAGGTTAAGTCGGACTAGCGGAGCCACCGGGGAGCTGTTTTTT. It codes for CASRLSRTSGATGELFF.

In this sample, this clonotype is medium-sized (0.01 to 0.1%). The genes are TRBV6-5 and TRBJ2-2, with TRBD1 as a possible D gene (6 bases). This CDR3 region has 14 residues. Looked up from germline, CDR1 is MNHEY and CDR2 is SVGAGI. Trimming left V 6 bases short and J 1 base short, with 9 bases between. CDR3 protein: CASRGGQNTGELFF. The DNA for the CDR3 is TGTGCCAGCAGAGGGGGACAGAACACCGGGGAGCTGTTTTTT.

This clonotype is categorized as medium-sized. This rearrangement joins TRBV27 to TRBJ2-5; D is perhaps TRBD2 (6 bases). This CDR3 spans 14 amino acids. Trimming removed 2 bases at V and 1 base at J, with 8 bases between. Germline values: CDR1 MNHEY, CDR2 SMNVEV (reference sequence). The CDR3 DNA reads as TGTGCCAGCAGTTTACGGCGGGGCCAAGAGACCCAGTACTTC. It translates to CASSLRRGQETQYF.

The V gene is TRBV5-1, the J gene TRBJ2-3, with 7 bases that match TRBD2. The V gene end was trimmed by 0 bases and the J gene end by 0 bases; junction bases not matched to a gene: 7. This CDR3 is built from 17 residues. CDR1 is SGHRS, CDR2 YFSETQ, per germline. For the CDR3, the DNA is TGCGCCAGCAGCTTGGTCGGCCGTAGCGGGAGCACAGATACGCAGTATTTT. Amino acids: CASSLVGRSGSTDTQYF.

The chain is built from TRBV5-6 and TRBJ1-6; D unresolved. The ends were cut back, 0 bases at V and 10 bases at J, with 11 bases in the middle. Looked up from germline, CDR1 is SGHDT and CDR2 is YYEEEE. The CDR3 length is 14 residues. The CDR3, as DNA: TGTGCCAGCAGCTTGGCACACCCGGGCTCACCCCTCCACTTT. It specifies CASSLAHPGSPLHF.

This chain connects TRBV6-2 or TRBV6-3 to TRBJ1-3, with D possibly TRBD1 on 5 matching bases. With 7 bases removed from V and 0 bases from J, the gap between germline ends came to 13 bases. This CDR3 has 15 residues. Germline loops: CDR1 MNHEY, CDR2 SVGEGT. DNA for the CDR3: TGTGCCAGCACTCGGGACGGTGCCTCTGGAAACACCATATATTTT. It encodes CASTRDGASGNTIYF.

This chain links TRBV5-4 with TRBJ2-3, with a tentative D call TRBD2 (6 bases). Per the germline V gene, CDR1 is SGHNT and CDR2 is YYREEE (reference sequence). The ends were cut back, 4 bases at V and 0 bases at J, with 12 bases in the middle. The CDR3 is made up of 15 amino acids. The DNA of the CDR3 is TGTGCCAGCAGCGACCCCCGGGGGAGCACAGATACGCAGTATTTT. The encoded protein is CASSDPRGSTDTQYF.

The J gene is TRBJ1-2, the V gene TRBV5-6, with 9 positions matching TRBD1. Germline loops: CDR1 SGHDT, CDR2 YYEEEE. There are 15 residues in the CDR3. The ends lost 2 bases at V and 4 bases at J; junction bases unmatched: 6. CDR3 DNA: TGTGCCAGCAGCTTACGGACAGGGGCGGTCTATGGCTACACCTTC. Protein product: CASSLRTGAVYGYTF.

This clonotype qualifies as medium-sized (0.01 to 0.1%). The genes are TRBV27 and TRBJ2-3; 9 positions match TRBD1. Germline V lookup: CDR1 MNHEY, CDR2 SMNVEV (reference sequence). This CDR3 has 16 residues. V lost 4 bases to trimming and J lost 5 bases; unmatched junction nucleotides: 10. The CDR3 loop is CASSWDTGGAKDTQYF. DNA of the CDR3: TGTGCCAGCAGTTGGGACACAGGGGGCGCGAAAGATACGCAGTATTTT.

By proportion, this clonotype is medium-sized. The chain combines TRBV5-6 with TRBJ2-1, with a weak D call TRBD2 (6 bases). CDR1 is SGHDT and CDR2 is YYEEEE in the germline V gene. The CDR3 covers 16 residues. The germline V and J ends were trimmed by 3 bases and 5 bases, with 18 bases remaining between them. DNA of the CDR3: TGTGCCAGCAGCTCCTTGGCTAGCGCCTTAGACAATGAGCAGTTCTTC. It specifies CASSSLASALDNEQFF.

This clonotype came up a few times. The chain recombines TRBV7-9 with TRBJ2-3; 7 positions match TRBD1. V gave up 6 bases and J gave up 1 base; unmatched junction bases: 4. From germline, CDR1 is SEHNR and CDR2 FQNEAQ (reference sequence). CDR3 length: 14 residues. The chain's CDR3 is CASRFGQGTDTQYF. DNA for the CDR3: TGTGCCAGCAGATTCGGACAGGGCACAGATACGCAGTATTTT.

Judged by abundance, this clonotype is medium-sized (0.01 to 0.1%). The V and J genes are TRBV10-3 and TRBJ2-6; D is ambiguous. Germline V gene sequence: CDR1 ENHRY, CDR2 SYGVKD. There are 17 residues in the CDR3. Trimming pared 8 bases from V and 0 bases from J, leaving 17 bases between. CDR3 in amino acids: CAIQTTDENSGANVLTF. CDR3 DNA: TGTGCCATCCAAACGACTGATGAAAACTCTGGGGCCAACGTCCTGACTTTC.

The CDR3 loop is CTRGGGAGGNEQFF. The CDR3 coding sequence is TGCACAAGGGGGGGGGGGGCGGGGGGAAATGAGCAGTTCTTC. The rearrangement joins TRBV29-1 to TRBJ2-1; 8 bases align to TRBD2. The CDR3 is 14 amino acids. Germline CDR1 is SQVTM and CDR2 is ANQGSEA.

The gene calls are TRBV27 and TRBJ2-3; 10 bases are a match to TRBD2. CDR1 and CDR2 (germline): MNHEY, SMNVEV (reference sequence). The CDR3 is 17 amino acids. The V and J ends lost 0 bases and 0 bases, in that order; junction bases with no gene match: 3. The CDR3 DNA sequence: TGTGCCAGCAGTTTATCCGGGACTAGCGTCAGCACAGATACGCAGTATTTT. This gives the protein CASSLSGTSVSTDTQYF.

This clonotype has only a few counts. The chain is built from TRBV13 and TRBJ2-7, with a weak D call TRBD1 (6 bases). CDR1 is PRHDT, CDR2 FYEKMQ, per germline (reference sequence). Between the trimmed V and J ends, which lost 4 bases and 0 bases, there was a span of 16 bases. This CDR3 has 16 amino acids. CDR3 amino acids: CASSSLWDTGSYEQYF. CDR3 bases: TGTGCCAGCAGCTCTTTATGGGACACCGGCTCCTACGAGCAGTACTTC.

CDR3 sequence reads: CATSARGAGVWYNEQYF. The DNA of the CDR3 is TGTGCCACCAGCGCCAGGGGTGCGGGAGTGTGGTACAATGAGCAGTACTTC. V is TRBV15 and J is TRBJ2-1, with TRBD2 as a possible D gene (7 bases). The DNA end is a closer match to TRBJ2-7, so the J assignment may be wrong. This CDR3 has 17 amino acids. Germline V gene data show CDR1 as LNHNV and CDR2 as YYDKDF (reference sequence).

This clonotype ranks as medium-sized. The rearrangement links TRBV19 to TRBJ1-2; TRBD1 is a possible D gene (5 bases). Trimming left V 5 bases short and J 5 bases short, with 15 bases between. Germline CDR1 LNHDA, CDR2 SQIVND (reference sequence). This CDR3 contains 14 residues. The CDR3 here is CASSQTSEGYGYTF. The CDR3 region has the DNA TGTGCCAGTAGTCAGACATCGGAGGGGTATGGCTACACCTTC.

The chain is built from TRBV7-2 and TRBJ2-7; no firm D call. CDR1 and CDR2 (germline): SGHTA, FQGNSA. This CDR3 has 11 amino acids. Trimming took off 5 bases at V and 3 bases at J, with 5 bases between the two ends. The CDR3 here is CASSEYYEQYF. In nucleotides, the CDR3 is TGTGCCAGCAGCGAATACTACGAGCAGTACTTC.

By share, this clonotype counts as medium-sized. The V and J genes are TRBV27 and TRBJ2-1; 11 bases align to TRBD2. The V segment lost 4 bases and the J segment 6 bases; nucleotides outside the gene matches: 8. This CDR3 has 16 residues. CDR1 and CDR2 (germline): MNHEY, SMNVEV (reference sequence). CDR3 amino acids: CASSSGRLAGSNEQFF. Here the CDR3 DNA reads TGTGCCAGCAGTTCAGGCCGACTAGCGGGGAGCAATGAGCAGTTCTTC.

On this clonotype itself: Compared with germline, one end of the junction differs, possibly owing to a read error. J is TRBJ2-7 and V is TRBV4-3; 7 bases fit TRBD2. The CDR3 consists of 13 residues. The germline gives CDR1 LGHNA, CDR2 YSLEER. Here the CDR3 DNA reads TGTGCCAGCAGGCCCGGGACTAACTACGAGCAGTACTTC. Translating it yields CASRPGTNYEQYF.

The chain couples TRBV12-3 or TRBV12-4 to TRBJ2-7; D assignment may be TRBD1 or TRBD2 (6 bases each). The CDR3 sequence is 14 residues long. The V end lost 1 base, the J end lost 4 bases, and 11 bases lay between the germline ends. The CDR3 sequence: CASSLVGGVYEQYF. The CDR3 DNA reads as TGTGCCAGCAGTTTAGTGGGGGGCGTATACGAGCAGTACTTC.